This T cell receptor (beta chain) is from a study of shared clonotypes between healthy human individuals. The study's findings and limits: Researchers sampled blood only, noting tissue repertoires likely differ. Sequencing depth was a factor that was expected to affect clonotype sharing among donors.

Libraries were prepared by immunoSEQ multiplex PCR; TCRdb keeps only in-frame clonotypes and omits some of them. The table records fewer than 600,000 clones, roughly 80% of them present only once. Per the germline V gene, CDR1 is MDHEN and CDR2 is SYDVKM. Trimming took off 6 bases at V and 3 bases at J, with 15 bases between the two ends. This CDR3 spans 14 amino acids. Worth noting for this clone: Its antigen is unknown.

This chain connects TRBV28 to TRBJ2-7; maybe TRBD1 (6 bases). The specimen sequenced was PBMCs. This clonotype was sampled from a woman between 40 and 50 years old in good health. Some clones in this sample may be carry-over from other donors' samples. The CDR3 loop is CASRETGLNYEQYF. Written as DNA, the CDR3 is TGTGCCAGCAGAGAAACAGGGCTGAACTACGAGCAGTACTTC.